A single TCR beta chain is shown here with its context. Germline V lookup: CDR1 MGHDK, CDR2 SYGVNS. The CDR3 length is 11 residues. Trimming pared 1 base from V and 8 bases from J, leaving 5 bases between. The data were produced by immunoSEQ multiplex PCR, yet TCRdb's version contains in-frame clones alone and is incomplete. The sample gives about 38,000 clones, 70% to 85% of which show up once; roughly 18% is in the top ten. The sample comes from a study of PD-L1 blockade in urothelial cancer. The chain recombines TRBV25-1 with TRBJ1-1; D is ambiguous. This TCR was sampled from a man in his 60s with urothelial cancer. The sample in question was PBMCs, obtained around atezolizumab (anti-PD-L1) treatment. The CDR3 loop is CASSELEEAFF. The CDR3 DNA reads TGTGCCAGCAGTGAATTAGAGGAAGCTTTCTTT.